A single sample is the source of the 7 T cell receptor beta chains below, sequenced in a study of OX40 agonist ivuxolimab in advanced cancers. Sequencing was performed with immunoSEQ multiplex PCR; in TCRdb, only in-frame clones are kept and a portion is missing. The sample yields about 19,000 clones, 80% to 90% seen once. This specimen was CD4+ or CD8+ T cells sorted from blood, taken in a trial of the OX40 agonist ivuxolimab. The receptors were gathered from an adult with an advanced solid tumor such as melanoma, head and neck, liver or kidney cancer.

This clone has a handful of counts. The chain links TRBV4-1 to TRBJ1-6; D remains ambiguous. The CDR3 contains 15 residues. The V gene lost 0 bases and the J gene lost 9 bases, with 12 bases spanning the gap. Looked up from germline, CDR1 is MGHRA and CDR2 is YSYEKL. DNA for the CDR3: TGCGCCAGCAGCCAAGAGTCCGGGCGGTTTTCACCCCTCCACTTT. It encodes CASSQESGRFSPLHF.

V is TRBV19 and J is TRBJ1-5; D call uncertain. Trimming cost V 4 bases and J 7 bases, with 11 bases left between them. CDR3 length: 13 amino acids. Germline V gene lookup returns CDR1 LNHDA and CDR2 SQIVND (reference sequence). CDR3 nucleotide sequence: TGTGCCAGTAGTACTAGGTGGGGACAGCCCCAGCATTTT. Translating it yields CASSTRWGQPQHF.

V and J are TRBV9 and TRBJ2-1; D may be TRBD1 (7 bases). Per the germline V gene, CDR1 is SGDLS and CDR2 is YYNGEE. The ends were cut back, 3 bases at V and 3 bases at J, with 16 bases in the middle. The CDR3 sequence is 16 residues long. The CDR3: CASSAPGGQHYNEQFF. The CDR3 bases are TGTGCCAGCAGCGCCCCCGGGGGACAGCACTACAATGAGCAGTTCTTC.

The chain carries TRBV28 and TRBJ2-7; 7 positions agree with TRBD2. V lost 8 bases to trimming and J lost 0 bases; unmatched junction nucleotides: 13. The germline CDR1 and CDR2 sequences are MDHEN and SYDVKM. This CDR3 comprises 16 residues. CDR3 region: CASGSPGRGSSYEQYF. The DNA of the CDR3 is TGTGCCAGCGGATCGCCGGGGCGGGGGTCCTCCTACGAGCAGTACTTC.

On this clone: The junction differs from germline at one of its ends, possibly a read error. This chain connects TRBV7-7 to TRBJ2-1; 7 bases fit TRBD1. CDR1 is SSHAT and CDR2 is FNYEAQ in the germline V gene (reference sequence). This CDR3 region has 13 residues. The CDR3 DNA is TGTGCTAGCAGCTTCGCCAGGGGGAATGAGCAGTTCTTC. It encodes CASSFARGNEQFF.

The V and J genes are TRBV7-3 and TRBJ1-5; the match to TRBD1 covers 7 bases. CDR1 SGHTA and CDR2 FQGTGA come from the germline V gene. This CDR3 has 15 residues. Trimming at V came to 5 bases and at J to 6 bases, leaving 10 bases not matched to a gene. The CDR3 is CASSPGTGASQPQHF. The CDR3 DNA sequence: TGTGCCAGCAGCCCAGGCACAGGGGCCAGTCAGCCCCAGCATTTT.

The chain combines TRBV10-3 with TRBJ2-3; 8 bases are shared with TRBD1. Germline V gene data show CDR1 as ENHRY and CDR2 as SYGVKD. The V segment lost 4 bases and the J segment 2 bases; nucleotides outside the gene matches: 8. The CDR3 totals 16 residues. CDR3 DNA: TGTGCCATCAGTGTACTTGTGGGACAGGTCACAGATACGCAGTATTTT. Protein product: CAISVLVGQVTDTQYF.